These 20 T cell receptor beta chains share one sample of origin, sequenced in a study of blood T cell repertoires in COVID-19. Here immunoSEQ multiplex PCR was the method, and the copy in TCRdb shows in-frame clones only, minus some. The sample carries some 110,000 clones, roughly four fifths recorded once. The specimen sequenced was peripheral blood. The origin of the receptors is a man between 60 and 75 years old with acute or convalescent COVID-19.

In nucleotides, the CDR3 is TGTGCCAGCAGCCGGGACAGAGTTAATTCACCCCTCCACTTT. It is translated as CASSRDRVNSPLHF. The rearrangement uses TRBV4-2 and TRBJ1-6; 7 nucleotides agree with TRBD1. Unmatched junction bases numbered 3, after V lost 4 bases and J lost 6 bases. The CDR3 loop spans 14 amino acids. Germline-derived CDR1 and CDR2 are LGHNA and YNFKEQ.

This clone has only a few counts. The chain uses TRBV11-3 and TRBJ1-6; D unclear. Per the germline V gene, CDR1 is SGHNT and CDR2 is YENEEA. CDR3 length: 15 amino acids. With 1 base removed from V and 7 bases from J, the gap between germline ends came to 11 bases. The chain's CDR3 is CASSLVGRHNSPLHF. DNA for the CDR3: TGTGCCAGCAGCTTAGTGGGTCGACACAATTCACCCCTCCACTTT.

V usage is TRBV19 and J usage is TRBJ2-7; 8 nucleotides line up with TRBD2. Germline V gene data show CDR1 as LNHDA and CDR2 as SQIVND (reference sequence). The V and J ends lost 7 bases and 2 bases, in that order; junction bases with no gene match: 4. This CDR3 is 13 amino acids long. The CDR3 nucleotides read TGTGCCAGTACTAGCGGGTCGACCTACGAGCAGTACTTC. It codes for CASTSGSTYEQYF. The full variable domain, rest sourced from reference TRBV19 and TRBJ2-7, is DGGITQSPKYLFRKEGQNVTLSCEQNLNHDAMYWYRQDPGQGLRLIYYSQIVNDFQKGDIAEGYSVSREKKESFPLTVTSAQKNPTAFYLCASTSGSTYEQYFGPGTRLTVT.

J is TRBJ2-7 and V is TRBV20-1, with D perhaps matching TRBD2 (6 bases). This CDR3 has 12 amino acids. V gave up 3 bases and J gave up 3 bases, with 9 bases separating them. CDR1 and CDR2 (germline): DFQATT, SNEGSKA (reference sequence). The CDR3 DNA reads as TGCAGTGCTAGTAGCGGAAGCTACGAGCAGTACTTC. Protein sequence: CSASSGSYEQYF.

The V and J genes are TRBV4-2 and TRBJ2-7, with a tentative D call TRBD2 (5 bases). The germline V gene has CDR1 LGHNA and CDR2 YNFKEQ. V lost 2 bases to trimming and J lost 0 bases, with 14 bases between them. The CDR3 length is 16 residues. The CDR3 region is CASSQIGSGDSYEQYF. The CDR3 DNA reads as TGTGCCAGCAGCCAAATTGGGAGCGGAGACTCCTACGAGCAGTACTTC.

The chain is built from TRBV28 and TRBJ2-4; TRBD2 is a possible D gene (5 bases). Germline CDR1 and CDR2: MDHEN and SYDVKM. The V and J ends lost 8 bases and 2 bases respectively, with 16 bases between them. CDR3 length: 15 residues. The CDR3 region is CASSHPTSPKNIQYF. As DNA, the CDR3 is TGTGCCAGCTCCCACCCCACTAGTCCCAAAAACATTCAGTACTTC.

The chain joins TRBV28 to TRBJ2-5; 8 positions agree with TRBD2. CDR1 is MDHEN and CDR2 is SYDVKM in the germline V gene. With 8 bases clipped from V and 5 bases from J, the junction kept 10 bases outside the gene matches. The CDR3 length is 14 residues. In nucleotides, the CDR3 is TGTGCCAGCCGAAAAACGGGAGGGCCGGAGACCCAGTACTTC. Translating gives CASRKTGGPETQYF.

The chain joins TRBV5-1 to TRBJ2-2; no reliable D call. CDR3 size: 16 residues. The V gene's germline CDR1 is SGHRS and CDR2 YFSETQ. Trimming pared 4 bases from V and 4 bases from J, leaving 17 bases between. The CDR3 here is CASSGSFRSSTGELFF. The CDR3 nucleotides are TGCGCCAGCAGCGGCTCATTCAGGTCAAGCACCGGGGAGCTGTTTTTT.

The chain couples TRBV7-3 to TRBJ2-1; 7 bases are shared with TRBD2. The CDR3 contains 16 residues. V was pared by 5 bases and J by 4 bases, with 11 bases of the junction left unmatched. CDR1 and CDR2 from the germline V gene are SGHTA and FQGTGA. CDR3 sequence reads: CASSESRSSGYNEQFF. DNA of the CDR3: TGTGCCAGCAGCGAGAGCCGGTCTAGCGGTTACAATGAGCAGTTCTTC. The variable domain in full, with the rest retrieved from reference TRBV7-3 and TRBJ2-1, is GAGVSQTPSNKVTEKGKYVELRCDPISGHTALYWYRQSLGQGPEFLIYFQGTGAADDSGLPNDRFFAVRPEGSVSTLKIQRTERGDSAVYLCASSESRSSGYNEQFFGPGTRLTVL.

This chain links TRBV6-6 with TRBJ2-1; unclear D gene. The CDR3 length is 14 residues. Trimming took off 2 bases at V and 0 bases at J, with 5 bases between the two ends. Germline assignment: CDR1 MNHNY and CDR2 SVGAGI (reference sequence). For the CDR3, the DNA is TGTGCCAGCAGTTACGCTAGCTCCTACAATGAGCAGTTCTTC. Translating gives CASSYASSYNEQFF.

The V gene is TRBV11-1, the J gene TRBJ2-1; 8 bases line up with TRBD1. There are 15 residues in the CDR3. CDR1 is SGHAT, CDR2 FQDESV, per germline (reference sequence). J lost 5 bases, V lost 6 bases, and 9 bases had no gene match. CDR3 sequence: CASRPQGANDNEQFF. The CDR3 DNA follows: TGTGCCAGCAGGCCCCAGGGGGCGAACGACAATGAGCAGTTCTTC.

This clone was counted only a few times. The gene calls are TRBV7-2 and TRBJ1-3, with a tentative D call TRBD1 (6 bases). The V end was cut by 5 bases, the J end by 0 bases, with 11 bases between. The CDR3 extends over 15 amino acids. Germline V gives CDR1 SGHTA, CDR2 FQGNSA. The CDR3 DNA follows: TGTGCCAGCAGCCCGTACAGGGCCTCTGGAAACACCATATATTTT. It yields the protein CASSPYRASGNTIYF.

This chain links TRBV4-1 with TRBJ2-2, with D tentatively TRBD1 (6 bases). The CDR3 is 17 amino acids. CDR1 and CDR2 from the germline V gene are MGHRA and YSYEKL. V dropped 6 bases and J dropped 2 bases, with 19 bases sitting between them. CDR3: CASRTGRGVQNTGELFF. The DNA for the CDR3 is TGCGCCAGCAGGACGGGCAGGGGAGTCCAAAACACCGGGGAGCTGTTTTTT.

The V call is TRBV5-1, the J call TRBJ2-5; 11 nucleotides line up with TRBD2. With V trimmed by 2 bases and J by 4 bases, 10 bases remained unmatched. The CDR3 totals 17 residues. Looked up from germline, CDR1 is SGHRS and CDR2 is YFSETQ. CDR3 sequence: CASSFRLAGSEGETQYF. For the CDR3, the DNA is TGCGCCAGCAGCTTCAGACTAGCGGGGAGTGAGGGAGAGACCCAGTACTTC.

The V call is TRBV2, the J call TRBJ2-3; 10 nucleotides line up with TRBD2. The CDR3 spans 17 residues. V was clipped by 6 bases and J by 0 bases; unmatched bases: 9. The V gene's germline CDR1 is SNHLY and CDR2 FYNNEI. The CDR3 bases are TGTGCCAGCAGCCGAAAACTAGCGGGACTGAGCACAGATACGCAGTATTTT. Amino acid sequence: CASSRKLAGLSTDTQYF. Full variable domain (missing parts from reference TRBV2 and TRBJ2-3): EPEVTQTPSHQVTQMGQEVILRCVPISNHLYFYWYRQILGQKVEFLVSFYNNEISEKSEIFDDQFSVERPDGSNFTLKIRSTKLEDSAMYFCASSRKLAGLSTDTQYFGPGTRLTVL.

This sequence joins TRBV29-1 and TRBJ1-2, with TRBD1 matching 7 bases. J gave up 3 bases and V 7 bases, and 8 bases lay outside the gene matches. Per the germline V gene, CDR1 is SQVTM and CDR2 is ANQGSEA. The CDR3 extends over 13 amino acids. This CDR3 is CSAGDRDDYGYTF. Here the CDR3 DNA reads TGCAGCGCAGGGGACAGAGATGACTATGGCTACACCTTC.

V gene TRBV30 combines with J gene TRBJ1-1; 8 positions agree with TRBD1. This CDR3 is built from 13 residues. Germline values: CDR1 GTSNPN, CDR2 SVGIG (reference sequence). The V and J ends lost 6 bases and 4 bases, in that order; junction bases with no gene match: 7. The CDR3 here is CACKIQGATEAFF. The CDR3 region has the DNA TGTGCCTGCAAAATTCAGGGGGCCACTGAAGCTTTCTTT.

This chain joins TRBV7-9 and TRBJ2-7, with 7 bases that match TRBD1. V lost 8 bases to trimming and J lost 4 bases; unmatched junction nucleotides: 20. The CDR3 is 17 amino acids. Germline V gives CDR1 SEHNR, CDR2 FQNEAQ (reference sequence). For the CDR3, the DNA is TGTGCCAGCTCCGTATTAGAATTCCAGGGGGATCCATACGAGCAGTACTTC. Translation: CASSVLEFQGDPYEQYF.

The J gene is TRBJ2-7, the V gene TRBV23-1; D perhaps matches TRBD2 (6 bases). TRBV23-1 is an ORF, and what it does is uncertain. This CDR3 contains 15 residues. The germline V and J ends were trimmed by 0 bases and 6 bases, with 15 bases remaining between them. The CDR3 loop is CASSQSGTDFLEQYF. CDR3 in DNA: TGCGCCAGCAGTCAATCGGGGACTGACTTCCTCGAGCAGTACTTC.

The V and J genes are TRBV4-1 and TRBJ1-2; 10 bases fit TRBD1. CDR1 is MGHRA, CDR2 YSYEKL, per germline. Losses at the gene ends were 3 bases for V and 3 bases for J; bases not matched to a gene: 4. The CDR3 runs 15 residues. The CDR3 DNA follows: TGCGCCAGCAGCCAGGGACAGGGGAAAGACTATGGCTACACCTTC. Translating it yields CASSQGQGKDYGYTF.